This TCR beta chain emerged from a study of breast tumors, draining lymph nodes, adjacent tissues. Study-wide points: Compared with basal-like, luminal-like tumors shared significantly more repertoire with nontumor tissue. Data only fit, rather than demonstrated, lymph node origin of most tumor T cells. Tumor TCR diversity was below lymph nodes but above nontumor tissue.

Breast cancer patients provided tissue from their axillary draining lymph nodes. A word on this clonotype: Its antigen is still unknown.

Using its own MiXCR run on the multiplex PCR reads, TCRdb lists one record per CDR3 protein. The repertoire holds approximately 250,000 distinct CDR3 sequences, roughly a third seen once, with approximately 3.5% in the top ten. Trimming at V came to 5 bases and at J to 7 bases, leaving 12 bases not matched to a gene. The CDR3 extends over 16 amino acids. CDR1 is MNHEY and CDR2 is SMNVEV in the germline V gene (reference sequence). This chain links TRBV27 with TRBJ1-4; 8 bases are shared with TRBD1. Sequenced sample: axillary lymph node tissue. The source is a female donor with breast cancer. Some clones in this sample may be carry-over from other donors' samples. This CDR3 is CASSPTGDYGGEKLFF. The CDR3 DNA is TGTGCCAGCAGTCCGACAGGGGATTATGGGGGTGAAAAACTGTTTTTT. Combining the CDR3 with reference TRBV27 and TRBJ1-4 gives the whole variable domain EAQVTQNPRYLITVTGKKLTVTCSQNMNHEYMSWYRQDPGLGLRQIYYSMNVEVTDKGDVPEGYKVSRKEKRNFPLILESPSPNQTSLYFCASSPTGDYGGEKLFFGSGTQLSVL.